The 11 T cell receptor beta chains below come from one sample, sequenced in a study of shared clonotypes between healthy human individuals. Method: immunoSEQ multiplex PCR; TCRdb's copy keeps in-frame clones and lacks some. Among 450,000 to 500,000 clones listed, more than 65% were seen once. The specimen sequenced was PBMCs. Source of these receptors: a woman aged 35 to 49 in good health. Some clones in this sample may be carry-over from other donors' samples.

The chain recombines TRBV10-1 with TRBJ1-3; D is uncertain. This CDR3 is built from 14 residues. CDR1 WNHNN and CDR2 SYGVQD come from the germline V gene (reference sequence). The V gene lost 3 bases and the J gene lost 9 bases, with 15 bases spanning the gap. The CDR3 region has the DNA TGCGCCAGCAGTGAAGATGGGTCCGGAGGCACCATATATTTT. This codes for CASSEDGSGGTIYF.

The CDR3 sequence: CASSLSPFEPQHF. Here the CDR3 DNA reads TGTGCCAGCAGCTTATCCCCTTTCGAGCCCCAGCATTTT. The genes are TRBV11-2 and TRBJ1-5; D is undetermined. V was cut by 2 bases and J by 8 bases, with 10 bases left in between. There are 13 residues in the CDR3. Germline V CDR1 and CDR2: SGHAT, FQNNGV.

Details on this clone: A read error likely explains this, since a far larger clone differs by one base. The chain recombines TRBV29-1 with TRBJ1-2; 9 nucleotides match TRBD1. Germline assignment: CDR1 SQVTM and CDR2 ANQGSEA. V shed 0 bases, J shed 6 bases, and the junction held 5 bases outside the gene matches. CDR3 length: 14 amino acids. CDR3 residues: CSVEDLGTGNGYTF. Here the CDR3 DNA reads TGCAGCGTTGAAGATCTGGGGACAGGGAATGGCTACACCTTC. The complete variable domain, with remaining parts taken from reference TRBV29-1 and TRBJ1-2, reads SAVISQKPSRDICQRGTSLTIQCQVDSQVTMMFWYRQQPGQSLTLIATANQGSEATYESGFVIDKFPISRPNLTFSTLTVSNMSPEDSSIYLCSVEDLGTGNGYTFGSGTRLTVV.

The V gene is TRBV7-2, the J gene TRBJ2-5; D is unclear. The closer fit of TRBJ2-7 to the DNA end suggests the J call may be wrong. The CDR3 is 15 residues long. Germline values: CDR1 SGHTA, CDR2 FQGNSA. CDR3 sequence (DNA): TGTGCCAGCAGCTTAGGCAGCCAGAGCTCCTACGAGCAGTACTTC. Protein: CASSLGSQSSYEQYF.

The chain has TRBV30 and TRBJ2-7; tentatively, D is TRBD2 (6 bases). The CDR3 loop spans 13 amino acids. CDR1 is GTSNPN and CDR2 is SVGIG in the germline V gene (reference sequence). Trimming removed 4 bases at V and 2 bases at J, with 12 bases between. The CDR3 reads CAWNSGTPYEQYF. DNA for the CDR3: TGTGCCTGGAACTCAGGGACTCCCTACGAGCAGTACTTC.

This clone appeared a few times. The chain couples TRBV7-2 to TRBJ1-1; D not certain. V lost 2 bases to trimming and J lost 4 bases, with 26 bases between them. This CDR3 region has 19 residues. Germline V gene data show CDR1 as SGHTA and CDR2 as FQGNSA. The CDR3 here is CASSLRDLGYEGRGTEAFF. As DNA, the CDR3 is TGTGCCAGCAGCTTAAGGGATTTGGGGTATGAGGGTCGAGGCACTGAAGCTTTCTTT.

The V call is TRBV27, the J call TRBJ2-3, with a possible D match to TRBD2 (6 bases). CDR3 size: 14 residues. Trimming removed 5 bases at V and 4 bases at J, with 13 bases between. The germline V gene encodes CDR1 MNHEY and CDR2 SMNVEV (reference sequence). CDR3 amino acids: CASSPGLGPDTQYF. CDR3 nucleotide sequence: TGTGCCAGCAGTCCGGGACTGGGGCCAGATACGCAGTATTTT.

With respect to this clone: This likely traces to a read error, being one base from a far larger clone. The same CDR3 is also encoded by other DNA sequences in this sample. The gene calls are TRBV7-9 and TRBJ2-1, with a possible D match to TRBD2 (5 bases). This CDR3 is built from 16 residues. V lost 1 base to trimming and J lost 2 bases, with 12 bases between them. The V gene's germline CDR1 is SEHNR and CDR2 FQNEAQ (reference sequence). CDR3 nucleotides: TGTGCCAGCAGCTTAGAGGGAGCGGCGCCCTACAATGAGCAGTTCTTC. Protein: CASSLEGAAPYNEQFF.

The chain uses TRBV6-1 and TRBJ1-5, with a weak D call TRBD1 (5 bases). Trimming left V 6 bases short and J 5 bases short, with 11 bases between. This CDR3 spans 13 amino acids. The germline gives CDR1 MNHNS, CDR2 SASEGT. The CDR3 protein is CASSGDGDQPQHF. CDR3 sequence (DNA): TGTGCCAGCAGCGGGGACGGGGATCAGCCCCAGCATTTT.

Note on this clone: This likely traces to a read error, being one base from a far larger clone. The sample contains more than one DNA sequence encoding this CDR3. The chain uses TRBV4-3 and TRBJ1-2; TRBD1 is a possible D gene (5 bases). V lost 4 bases, J lost 5 bases, and 11 bases lay in between. Germline values: CDR1 LGHNA, CDR2 YSLEER. The length of the CDR3 is 13 residues. DNA of the CDR3: TGCGCCAGCAGCCCCGCGACAGCTTATGGCTACACCTTC. Encoded protein: CASSPATAYGYTF.

CDR3 sequence: CASREGGLPDEQFF. CDR3 DNA sequence: TGTGCCAGCAGAGAGGGGGGACTCCCCGATGAGCAGTTCTTC. This chain links TRBV2 with TRBJ2-1, with D perhaps being TRBD1 or TRBD2 (6 bases each). Germline values: CDR1 SNHLY, CDR2 FYNNEI. This CDR3 has 14 amino acids. V lost 6 bases, J lost 8 bases, and 17 bases lay in between.